The 29 T cell receptor beta chains given below trace back to one sample, sequenced in a study of T cell responses to AZD1222 COVID-19 vaccine. Sequencing was performed with immunoSEQ multiplex PCR; in TCRdb, only in-frame clones are kept and a portion is missing. The data show about 82,000 clones, more than 85% seen once. The sequencing here drew on peripheral blood, taken 28 days after the second AZD1222 dose. All receptors derive from an adult who received the AZD1222 COVID-19 vaccine.

This clone was seen a single time. Written as DNA, the CDR3 is TGTGCCATCCTCGTAACTCGCACAGATACGCAGTATTTT. Translating gives CAILVTRTDTQYF. This chain links TRBV2 with TRBJ2-3; D not certain. Germline assignment: CDR1 SNHLY and CDR2 FYNNEI. V lost 10 bases and J lost 1, with 12 bases in between. This CDR3 spans 13 amino acids.

The J gene is TRBJ2-2, the V gene TRBV24-1; D unclear. Looked up from germline, CDR1 is KGHDR and CDR2 is SFDVKD. Trimming pared 3 bases from V and 1 base from J, leaving 8 bases between. The CDR3 runs 15 residues. CDR3 protein: CATSDDQENTGELFF. In DNA form, the CDR3 reads TGTGCCACCAGTGATGACCAGGAGAACACCGGGGAGCTGTTTTTT.

The chain recombines TRBV23-1 with TRBJ1-1; D gene ambiguous. TRBV23-1 is treated as an ORF (open reading frame) with a function not yet certain. The CDR3 has 16 residues. Trimming pared 2 bases from V and 2 bases from J, leaving 15 bases between. DNA of the CDR3: TGCGCCAGCAGTCAAAGTCCGAGGGCTTACAACACTGAAGCTTTCTTT. It is translated as CASSQSPRAYNTEAFF.

Points on this clone: Different DNA sequences within this sample yield the same CDR3. The chain links TRBV28 to TRBJ1-2; 11 bases fit TRBD1. J gave up 8 bases and V 6 bases, and 2 bases lay outside the gene matches. The CDR3 loop spans 12 amino acids. The germline V gene encodes CDR1 MDHEN and CDR2 SYDVKM. The CDR3 protein is CASRGTGGGYTF. The CDR3 region has the DNA TGTGCCAGCAGGGGGACAGGGGGAGGCTACACCTTC.

The chain couples TRBV28 to TRBJ1-1; TRBD1 aligns across 8 bases. Germline-derived CDR1 and CDR2 are MDHEN and SYDVKM. CDR3 length equals 14 residues. V lost 6 bases, J lost 1 base, and 4 bases stayed unmatched. The CDR3 loop reads CASRTGTGNTEAFF. CDR3 coding DNA: TGTGCCAGCAGAACCGGGACAGGGAACACTGAAGCTTTCTTT.

This clone was detected only once. The chain joins TRBV20-1 to TRBJ2-5, with a weak D call TRBD2 (6 bases). In germline, CDR1 is DFQATT, CDR2 SNEGSKA (reference sequence). V lost 7 bases, J lost 4 bases, and 10 bases lay in between. The CDR3 runs to 11 residues. CDR3 in DNA: TGCAGTGGGAGGGCGGGAGAGACCCAGTACTTC. This sequence encodes CSGRAGETQYF.

The chain combines TRBV6-5 with TRBJ1-1; D remains ambiguous. V was trimmed by 2 bases and J by 0 bases, leaving 4 bases between them. The germline CDR1 and CDR2 sequences are MNHEY and SVGAGI. This CDR3 has 13 amino acids. CDR3 sequence (DNA): TGTGCCAGCAGTTACGCGCTGAACACTGAAGCTTTCTTT. Its translation: CASSYALNTEAFF.

The rearrangement uses TRBV4-2 and TRBJ2-1; 10 positions agree with TRBD2. V shed 0 bases and J 0 bases; nucleotides not matched to a gene: 11. CDR1 is LGHNA, CDR2 YNFKEQ, per germline. CDR3 length: 20 residues. This CDR3 reads CASSQDPQKLAGSSYNEQFF. As DNA, the CDR3 is TGTGCCAGCAGCCAAGATCCTCAAAAACTAGCGGGAAGCTCCTACAATGAGCAGTTCTTC.

The rearrangement joins TRBV18 to TRBJ1-3; D unresolved. Trimming left V 3 bases short and J 4 bases short, with 10 bases between. CDR3 size: 14 residues. Germline CDR1 KGHSH, CDR2 LQKENI. CDR3: CASSPSQRGNTIYF. The CDR3 DNA sequence: TGTGCCAGCTCACCGAGTCAGAGAGGAAACACCATATATTTT.

The J gene is TRBJ1-2, the V gene TRBV7-2; unclear D gene. CDR1 is SGHTA and CDR2 is FQGNSA in the germline V gene. This CDR3 contains 14 residues. The germline V and J ends were trimmed by 5 bases and 4 bases, with 14 bases remaining between them. CDR3 nucleotide sequence: TGTGCCAGCAGCCCCCCACGTTACAGCTATGGCTACACCTTC. The encoded protein is CASSPPRYSYGYTF.

This sequence joins TRBV27 and TRBJ1-4; D is ambiguous. There are 14 residues in the CDR3. The V end was cut by 6 bases, the J end by 0 bases, with 8 bases between. Germline V gene lookup returns CDR1 MNHEY and CDR2 SMNVEV (reference sequence). The CDR3 region is CASSPLATNEKLFF. In DNA form, the CDR3 reads TGTGCCAGCAGCCCGCTTGCAACTAATGAAAAACTGTTTTTT.

The chain employs TRBV4-2 and TRBJ2-3; 10 positions match TRBD2. Unmatched junction bases numbered 13, after V lost 1 base and J lost 6 bases. Germline V CDR1 and CDR2: LGHNA, YNFKEQ. This CDR3 spans 18 amino acids. The chain's CDR3 is CASSQAPRIAGGVDTQYF. Written as DNA, the CDR3 is TGTGCCAGCAGCCAAGCACCCCGGATAGCGGGGGGTGTGGATACGCAGTATTTT.

This chain joins TRBV5-1 and TRBJ2-5; 8 nucleotides align to TRBD2. Germline V gives CDR1 SGHRS, CDR2 YFSETQ. V shed 4 bases and J 1 base; nucleotides not matched to a gene: 3. This CDR3 has 14 amino acids. In nucleotides, the CDR3 is TGCGCCAGCAGCCTAGGGACTAGCCAAGAGACCCAGTACTTC. Protein sequence: CASSLGTSQETQYF. The variable domain in full, with the rest retrieved from reference TRBV5-1 and TRBJ2-5, is KAGVTQTPRYLIKTRGQQVTLSCSPISGHRSVSWYQQTPGQGLQFLFEYFSETQRNKGNFPGRFSGRQFSNSRSEMNVSTLELGDSALYLCASSLGTSQETQYFGPGTRLLVL.

The V call is TRBV18, the J call TRBJ1-2; D is uncertain. CDR1 is KGHSH and CDR2 is LQKENI in the germline V gene. The V gene lost 2 bases and the J gene lost 0 bases, with 7 bases spanning the gap. The CDR3 has 14 residues. As DNA, the CDR3 is TGTGCCAGCTCACCAGGGCCCTCTAACTATGGCTACACCTTC. Its protein is CASSPGPSNYGYTF. Together with reference TRBV18 and TRBJ1-2, the CDR3 gives the full variable domain: NAGVMQNPRHLVRRRGQEARLRCSPMKGHSHVYWYRQLPEEGLKFMVYLQKENIIDESGMPKERFSAEFPKEGPSILRIQQVVRGDSAAYFCASSPGPSNYGYTFGSGTRLTVV.

This chain joins TRBV6-2 or TRBV6-3 and TRBJ1-1; 7 bases agree with TRBD1. The germline V gene encodes CDR1 MNHEY and CDR2 SVGEGT. The J segment lost 5 bases and the V segment lost 0 bases, leaving 3 bases of the junction unmatched. The CDR3 runs 14 residues. This CDR3 reads CASSYSLTGTEAFF. Written as DNA, the CDR3 is TGTGCCAGCAGTTACTCGCTGACAGGGACTGAAGCTTTCTTT.

The V gene is TRBV9, the J gene TRBJ2-7, with 11 positions matching TRBD2. In germline, CDR1 is SGDLS, CDR2 YYNGEE. The length of the CDR3 is 16 residues. V was clipped by 4 bases and J by 3 bases; unmatched bases: 9. CDR3 loop: CASSPSPSGGLYEQYF. CDR3 coding DNA: TGTGCCAGCAGCCCCAGTCCTAGCGGGGGGCTCTACGAGCAGTACTTC.

V usage is TRBV4-1 and J usage is TRBJ1-5; possible D gene TRBD1, 6 bases. Trimming took off 3 bases at V and 6 bases at J, with 15 bases between the two ends. Germline V gene sequence: CDR1 MGHRA, CDR2 YSYEKL. The CDR3 consists of 15 residues. The CDR3 reads CASSHHSQGSQPQHF. The CDR3 DNA reads as TGCGCCAGCAGCCATCACTCCCAGGGGAGTCAGCCCCAGCATTTT.

The J gene is TRBJ1-2, the V gene TRBV6-2 or TRBV6-3; D might be TRBD1 (6 bases). CDR3 length: 13 amino acids. The germline gives CDR1 MNHEY, CDR2 SVGEGT. Trimming took off 6 bases at V and 5 bases at J, with 13 bases between the two ends. The CDR3 DNA reads TGTGCCAGCAGCAAAGACAGGACATATGGCTACACCTTC. It translates to CASSKDRTYGYTF.

This clone has just a few counts. The chain employs TRBV5-1 and TRBJ2-2, with TRBD1 matching over 8 bases. Trimming took 7 bases from V and 4 from J; bases not matched to a gene: 6. The CDR3 is 14 amino acids. Germline loops: CDR1 SGHRS, CDR2 YFSETQ. The CDR3 nucleotides are TGCGCCAGCCGCCAGACAGGGGCCACCGGGGAGCTGTTTTTT. Translated, it gives CASRQTGATGELFF.

V and J are TRBV3-1 (or the pseudogene TRBV3-2) and TRBJ2-1; D gene uncertain. Trimming removed 4 bases at V and 9 bases at J, with 7 bases between. CDR3 length: 11 residues. Germline V gene sequence: CDR1 LGHDT, CDR2 YNNKEL (reference sequence). The CDR3, as DNA: TGTGCCAGCAGCCGGGCCAGTGAGCAGTTCTTC. The encoded protein is CASSRASEQFF.

The rearrangement uses TRBV3-1 (or the pseudogene TRBV3-2) and TRBJ1-3; unclear D gene. The CDR3 totals 14 residues. Trimming took 1 base from V and 0 from J, leaving 4 bases between them. Germline loops: CDR1 LGHDT, CDR2 YNNKEL (reference sequence). CDR3 DNA sequence: TGTGCCAGCAGCCAAGGCGCCTCTGGAAACACCATATATTTT. It codes for CASSQGASGNTIYF.

This clone was seen once. V usage is TRBV18 and J usage is TRBJ1-2; TRBD1 agrees at 8 bases. The V segment lost 1 base and the J segment 8 bases; nucleotides outside the gene matches: 9. CDR3 size: 15 residues. Germline values: CDR1 KGHSH, CDR2 LQKENI. This chain's CDR3 is CASSPQRQGTEGYTF. The CDR3 DNA reads TGTGCCAGCTCACCACAGAGACAGGGGACGGAGGGCTACACCTTC. Full variable domain (missing parts from reference TRBV18 and TRBJ1-2): NAGVMQNPRHLVRRRGQEARLRCSPMKGHSHVYWYRQLPEEGLKFMVYLQKENIIDESGMPKERFSAEFPKEGPSILRIQQVVRGDSAAYFCASSPQRQGTEGYTFGSGTRLTVV.

The chain links TRBV5-1 to TRBJ2-2; 9 positions match TRBD1. The CDR3 covers 16 residues. Germline V CDR1 and CDR2: SGHRS, YFSETQ. J was trimmed by 4 bases and V by 3 bases; bases with no gene match: 7. In DNA form, the CDR3 reads TGCGCCAGCAGCTGGAAACAGGGGGCCGCCACCGGGGAGCTGTTTTTT. Translation: CASSWKQGAATGELFF.

The V call is TRBV12-3 or TRBV12-4, the J call TRBJ2-7; tentative D call: TRBD1 (6 bases). The length of the CDR3 is 12 residues. V shed 10 bases and J shed 2 bases, with 12 bases lying between them. This CDR3 is CANRDTAYEQYF. CDR3 DNA sequence: TGTGCCAACCGGGACACCGCCTACGAGCAGTACTTC.

This clone has just one count. V usage is TRBV28 and J usage is TRBJ1-5; no firm D call. Germline V gives CDR1 MDHEN, CDR2 SYDVKM. CDR3 size: 15 residues. V was cut by 6 bases and J by 2 bases, with 14 bases left in between. In nucleotides, the CDR3 is TGTGCCAGCAGCGGGAATCTTGGAGGCAATCAGCCCCAGCATTTT. This gives the protein CASSGNLGGNQPQHF.

This sequence joins TRBV19 and TRBJ1-3, with D unresolved. The CDR3 length is 16 residues. V was shortened by 5 bases and J by 0 bases, with 14 bases between the two germline ends. The V gene's germline CDR1 is LNHDA and CDR2 SQIVND (reference sequence). The CDR3 reads CASSLTRLSSGNTIYF. In nucleotides, the CDR3 is TGTGCCAGTAGTCTAACACGTCTGAGCTCTGGAAACACCATATATTTT.

This sequence joins TRBV28 and TRBJ1-3; a weak D match, TRBD1 (5 bases). The CDR3 consists of 16 residues. From germline, CDR1 is MDHEN and CDR2 SYDVKM. With 5 bases removed from V and 4 bases from J, the gap between germline ends came to 18 bases. In nucleotides, the CDR3 is TGTGCCAGCAGTCTCCCTCCCGGGACGTACGGAAACACCATATATTTT. Translating it yields CASSLPPGTYGNTIYF.

The chain employs TRBV6-2 or TRBV6-3 and TRBJ1-1; 8 nucleotides agree with TRBD1. CDR3 size: 15 residues. Trimming cost V 2 bases and J 7 bases; bases outside gene matches: 9. Germline V gene data show CDR1 as MNHEY and CDR2 as SVGEGT. Here the CDR3 reads CASSYGRTGSVEAFF. CDR3 nucleotides: TGTGCCAGCAGTTACGGTAGGACAGGGAGCGTTGAAGCTTTCTTT.

The gene calls are TRBV18 and TRBJ1-1, with 7 bases that match TRBD1. The germline V gene has CDR1 KGHSH and CDR2 LQKENI. Losses at the gene ends were 2 bases for V and 6 bases for J; bases not matched to a gene: 3. CDR3 length: 13 residues. CDR3 nucleotides: TGTGCCAGCTCACCAGGGCAGGGGGCTGAAGCTTTCTTT. Translation: CASSPGQGAEAFF.